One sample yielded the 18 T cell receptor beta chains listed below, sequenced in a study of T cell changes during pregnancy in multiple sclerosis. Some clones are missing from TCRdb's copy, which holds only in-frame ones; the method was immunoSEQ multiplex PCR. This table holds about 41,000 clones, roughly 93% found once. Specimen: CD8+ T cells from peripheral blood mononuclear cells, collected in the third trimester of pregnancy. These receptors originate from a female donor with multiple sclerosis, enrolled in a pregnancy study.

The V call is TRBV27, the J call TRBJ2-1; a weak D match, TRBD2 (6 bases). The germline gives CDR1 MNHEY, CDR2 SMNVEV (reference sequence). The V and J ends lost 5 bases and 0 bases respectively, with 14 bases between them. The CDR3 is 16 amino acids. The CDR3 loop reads CASSPPSVSSYNEQFF. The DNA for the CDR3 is TGTGCCAGCAGTCCCCCTAGCGTTAGCTCCTACAATGAGCAGTTCTTC.

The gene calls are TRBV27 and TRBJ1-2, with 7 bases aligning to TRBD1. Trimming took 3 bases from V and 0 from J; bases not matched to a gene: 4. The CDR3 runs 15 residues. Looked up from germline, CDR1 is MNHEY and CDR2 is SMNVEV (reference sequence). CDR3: CASSFGTAANYGYTF. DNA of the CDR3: TGTGCCAGCAGTTTTGGGACAGCAGCTAACTATGGCTACACCTTC.

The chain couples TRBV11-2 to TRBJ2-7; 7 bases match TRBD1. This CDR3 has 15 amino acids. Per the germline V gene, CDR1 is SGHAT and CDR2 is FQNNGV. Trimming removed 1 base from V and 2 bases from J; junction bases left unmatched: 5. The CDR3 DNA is TGTGCCAGCAGCTTAGGATGGGACAGAACCTACGAGCAGTACTTC. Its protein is CASSLGWDRTYEQYF.

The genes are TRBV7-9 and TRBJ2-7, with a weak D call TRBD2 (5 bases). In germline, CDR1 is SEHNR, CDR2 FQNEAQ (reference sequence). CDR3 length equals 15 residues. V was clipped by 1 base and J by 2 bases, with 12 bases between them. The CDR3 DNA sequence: TGTGCCAGCAGCTTAGGTTTGGACTTCGCCTACGAGCAGTACTTC. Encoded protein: CASSLGLDFAYEQYF.

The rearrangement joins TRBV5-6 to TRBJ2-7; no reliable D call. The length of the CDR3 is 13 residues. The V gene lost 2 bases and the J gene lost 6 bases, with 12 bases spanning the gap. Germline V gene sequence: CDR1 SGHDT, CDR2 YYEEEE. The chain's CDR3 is CASSFVLGGEQYF. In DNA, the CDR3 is TGTGCCAGCAGCTTTGTCCTAGGCGGCGAGCAGTACTTC.

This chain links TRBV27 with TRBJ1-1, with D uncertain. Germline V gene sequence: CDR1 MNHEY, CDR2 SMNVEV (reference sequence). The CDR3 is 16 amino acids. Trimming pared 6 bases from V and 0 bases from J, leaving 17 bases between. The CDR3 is CASSRPPGGMNTEAFF. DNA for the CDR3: TGTGCCAGCAGCCGACCGCCGGGTGGAATGAACACTGAAGCTTTCTTT.

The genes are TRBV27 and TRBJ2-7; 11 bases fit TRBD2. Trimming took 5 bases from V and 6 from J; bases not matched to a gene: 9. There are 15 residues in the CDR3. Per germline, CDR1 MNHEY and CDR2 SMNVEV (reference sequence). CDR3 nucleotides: TGTGCCAGCAGTCCGGGACTAGCGGTAATCCGCGAGCAGTACTTC. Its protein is CASSPGLAVIREQYF.

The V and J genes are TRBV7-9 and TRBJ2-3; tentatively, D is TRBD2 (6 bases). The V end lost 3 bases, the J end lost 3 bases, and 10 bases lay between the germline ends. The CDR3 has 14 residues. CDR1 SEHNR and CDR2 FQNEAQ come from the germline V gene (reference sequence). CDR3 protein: CASSFLAGTDTQYF. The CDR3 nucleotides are TGTGCCAGCAGCTTTCTTGCGGGAACAGATACGCAGTATTTT.

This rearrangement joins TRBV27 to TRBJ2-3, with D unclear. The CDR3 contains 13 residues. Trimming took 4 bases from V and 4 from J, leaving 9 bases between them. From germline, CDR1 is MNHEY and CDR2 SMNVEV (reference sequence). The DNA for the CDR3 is TGTGCCAGCAGTTGGGCCGTTTCAGATACGCAGTATTTT. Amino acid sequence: CASSWAVSDTQYF.

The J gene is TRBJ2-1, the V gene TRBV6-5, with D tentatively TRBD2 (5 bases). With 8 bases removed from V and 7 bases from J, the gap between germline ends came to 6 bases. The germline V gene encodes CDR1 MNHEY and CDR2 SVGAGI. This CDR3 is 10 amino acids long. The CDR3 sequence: CASGENEQFF. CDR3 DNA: TGTGCCAGCGGGGAGAATGAGCAGTTCTTC.

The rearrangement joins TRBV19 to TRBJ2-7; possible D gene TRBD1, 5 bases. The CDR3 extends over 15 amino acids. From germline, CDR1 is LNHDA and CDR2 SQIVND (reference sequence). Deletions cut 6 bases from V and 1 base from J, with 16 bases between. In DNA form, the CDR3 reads TGTGCCAGTAGCGCAGAGCAGGGTATGTCCTACGAGCAGTACTTC. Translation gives CASSAEQGMSYEQYF. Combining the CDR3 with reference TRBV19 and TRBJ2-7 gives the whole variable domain DGGITQSPKYLFRKEGQNVTLSCEQNLNHDAMYWYRQDPGQGLRLIYYSQIVNDFQKGDIAEGYSVSREKKESFPLTVTSAQKNPTAFYLCASSAEQGMSYEQYFGPGTRLTVT.

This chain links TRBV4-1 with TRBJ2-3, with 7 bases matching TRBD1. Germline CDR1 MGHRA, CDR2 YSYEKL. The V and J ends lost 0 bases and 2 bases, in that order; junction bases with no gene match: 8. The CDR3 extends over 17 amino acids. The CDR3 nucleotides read TGCGCCAGCAGCCAAGAAGGGGGCGCGATGTCCACAGATACGCAGTATTTT. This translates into CASSQEGGAMSTDTQYF.

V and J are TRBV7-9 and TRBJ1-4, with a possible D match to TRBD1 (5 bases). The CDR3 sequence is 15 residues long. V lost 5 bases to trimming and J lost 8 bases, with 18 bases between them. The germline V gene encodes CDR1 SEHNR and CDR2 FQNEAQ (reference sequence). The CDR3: CASSNKQEWNEKLFF. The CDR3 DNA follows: TGTGCCAGCAGCAACAAACAGGAATGGAACGAAAAACTGTTTTTT.

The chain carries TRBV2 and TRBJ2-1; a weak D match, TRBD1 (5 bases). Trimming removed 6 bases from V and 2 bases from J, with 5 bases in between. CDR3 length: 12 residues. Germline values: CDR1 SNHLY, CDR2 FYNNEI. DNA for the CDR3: TGTGCCAGCAGAGGGGCCTACAATGAGCAGTTCTTC. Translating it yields CASRGAYNEQFF.

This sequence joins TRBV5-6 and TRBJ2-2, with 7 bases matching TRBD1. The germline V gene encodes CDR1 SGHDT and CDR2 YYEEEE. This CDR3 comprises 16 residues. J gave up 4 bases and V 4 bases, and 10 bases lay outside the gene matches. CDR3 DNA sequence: TGTGCCAGCAGCAAAAATTTACAGGGGCGCACCGGGGAGCTGTTTTTT. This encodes CASSKNLQGRTGELFF.

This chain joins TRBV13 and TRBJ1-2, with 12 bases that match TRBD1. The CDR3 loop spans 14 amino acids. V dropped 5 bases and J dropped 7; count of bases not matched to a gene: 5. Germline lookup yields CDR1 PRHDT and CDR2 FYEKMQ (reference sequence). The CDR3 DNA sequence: TGTGCCAGCAGCCCGGGACAGGGGGCCCGTGGCTACACCTTC. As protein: CASSPGQGARGYTF.

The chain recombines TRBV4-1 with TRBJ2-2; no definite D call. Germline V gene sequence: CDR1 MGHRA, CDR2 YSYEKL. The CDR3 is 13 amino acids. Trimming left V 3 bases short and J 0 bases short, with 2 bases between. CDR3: CASSHTNTGELFF. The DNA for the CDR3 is TGCGCCAGCAGCCACACGAACACCGGGGAGCTGTTTTTT.

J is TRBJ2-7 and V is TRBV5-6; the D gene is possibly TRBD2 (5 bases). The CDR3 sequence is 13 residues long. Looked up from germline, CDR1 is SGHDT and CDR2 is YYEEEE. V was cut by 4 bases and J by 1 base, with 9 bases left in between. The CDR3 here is CASSGGPSYEQYF. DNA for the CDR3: TGTGCCAGCAGCGGCGGGCCATCCTACGAGCAGTACTTC.